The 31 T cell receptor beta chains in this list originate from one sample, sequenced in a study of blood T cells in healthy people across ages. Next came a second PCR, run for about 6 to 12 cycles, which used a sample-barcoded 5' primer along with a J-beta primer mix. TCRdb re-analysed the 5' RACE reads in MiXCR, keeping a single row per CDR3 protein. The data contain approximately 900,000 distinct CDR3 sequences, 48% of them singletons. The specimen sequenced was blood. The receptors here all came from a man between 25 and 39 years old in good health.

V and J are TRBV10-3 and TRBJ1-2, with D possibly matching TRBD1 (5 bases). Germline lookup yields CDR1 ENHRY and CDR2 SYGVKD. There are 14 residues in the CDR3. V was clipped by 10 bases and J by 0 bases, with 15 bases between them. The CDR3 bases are TGTGCCACCAAGGTAGGGGAGACTAACTATGGCTACACCTTC. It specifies CATKVGETNYGYTF.

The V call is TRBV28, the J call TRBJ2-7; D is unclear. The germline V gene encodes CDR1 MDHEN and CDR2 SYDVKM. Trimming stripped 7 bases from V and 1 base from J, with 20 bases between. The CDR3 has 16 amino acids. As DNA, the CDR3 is TGTGCCAGCAAGAGTCGGACGAACCGAAAATCCTACGAGCAGTACTTC. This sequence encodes CASKSRTNRKSYEQYF.

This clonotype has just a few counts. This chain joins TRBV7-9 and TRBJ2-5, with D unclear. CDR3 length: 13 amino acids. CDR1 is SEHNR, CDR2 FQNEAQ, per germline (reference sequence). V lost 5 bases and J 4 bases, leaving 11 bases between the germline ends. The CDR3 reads CASSRESLETQYF. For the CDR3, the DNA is TGTGCCAGCAGCCGCGAATCATTAGAGACCCAGTACTTC.

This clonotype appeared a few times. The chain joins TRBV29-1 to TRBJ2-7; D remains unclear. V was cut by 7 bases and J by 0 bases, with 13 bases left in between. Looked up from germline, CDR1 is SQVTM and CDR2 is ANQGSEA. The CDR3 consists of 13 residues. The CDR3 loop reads CSALPHSSYEQYF. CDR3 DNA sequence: TGCAGCGCCCTTCCCCATAGCTCCTACGAGCAGTACTTC.

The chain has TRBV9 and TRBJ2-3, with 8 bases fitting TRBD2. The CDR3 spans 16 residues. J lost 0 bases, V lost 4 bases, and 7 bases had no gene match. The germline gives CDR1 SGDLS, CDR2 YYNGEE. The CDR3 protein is CASSPELAASTDTQYF. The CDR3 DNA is TGTGCCAGCAGCCCCGAACTAGCGGCTAGCACAGATACGCAGTATTTT.

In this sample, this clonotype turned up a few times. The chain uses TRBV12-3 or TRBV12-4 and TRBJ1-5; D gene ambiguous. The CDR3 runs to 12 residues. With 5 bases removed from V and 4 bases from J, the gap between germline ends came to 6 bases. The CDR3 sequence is CASSPENQPQHF. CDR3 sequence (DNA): TGTGCCAGCAGTCCCGAAAATCAGCCCCAGCATTTT.

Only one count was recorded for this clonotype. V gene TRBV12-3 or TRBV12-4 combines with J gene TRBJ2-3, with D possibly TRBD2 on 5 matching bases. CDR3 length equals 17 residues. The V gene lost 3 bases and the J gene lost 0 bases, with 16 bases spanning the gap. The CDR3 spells CASSFVKRRTSTDTQYF. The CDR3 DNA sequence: TGTGCCAGCAGTTTCGTTAAGCGGAGGACTAGCACAGATACGCAGTATTTT.

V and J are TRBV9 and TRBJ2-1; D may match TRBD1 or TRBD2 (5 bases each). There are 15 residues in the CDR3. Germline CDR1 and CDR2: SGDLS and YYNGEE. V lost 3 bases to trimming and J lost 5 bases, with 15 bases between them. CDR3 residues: CASSARQGRDNEQFF. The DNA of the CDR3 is TGTGCCAGCAGCGCGAGGCAGGGACGGGACAATGAGCAGTTCTTC.

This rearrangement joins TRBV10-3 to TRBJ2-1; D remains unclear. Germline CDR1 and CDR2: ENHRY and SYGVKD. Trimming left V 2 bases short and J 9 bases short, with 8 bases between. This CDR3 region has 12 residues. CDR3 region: CAISEEVAEQFF. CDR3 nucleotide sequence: TGTGCCATCAGTGAGGAAGTGGCTGAGCAGTTCTTC.

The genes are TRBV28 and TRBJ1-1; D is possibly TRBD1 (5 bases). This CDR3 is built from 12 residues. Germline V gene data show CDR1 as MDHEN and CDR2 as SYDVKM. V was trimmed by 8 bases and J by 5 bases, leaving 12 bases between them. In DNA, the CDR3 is TGTGCCAGCCGAAAGGGGTTAACTGAAGCTTTCTTT. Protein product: CASRKGLTEAFF.

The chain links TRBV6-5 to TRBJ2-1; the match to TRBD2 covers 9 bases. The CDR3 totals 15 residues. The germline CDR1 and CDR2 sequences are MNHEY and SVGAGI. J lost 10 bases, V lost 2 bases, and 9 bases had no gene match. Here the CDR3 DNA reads TGTGCCAGCAGTTACGCGGGCGGGGGGGCCCAAGAGCAGTTCTTC. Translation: CASSYAGGGAQEQFF.

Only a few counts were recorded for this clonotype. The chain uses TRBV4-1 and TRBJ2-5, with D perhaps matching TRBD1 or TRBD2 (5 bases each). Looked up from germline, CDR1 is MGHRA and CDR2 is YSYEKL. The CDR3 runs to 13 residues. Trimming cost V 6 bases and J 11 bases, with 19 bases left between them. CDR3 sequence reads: CASRVGTYGEQYF. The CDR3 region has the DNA TGCGCCAGCAGAGTTGGGACCTATGGTGAGCAGTACTTC.

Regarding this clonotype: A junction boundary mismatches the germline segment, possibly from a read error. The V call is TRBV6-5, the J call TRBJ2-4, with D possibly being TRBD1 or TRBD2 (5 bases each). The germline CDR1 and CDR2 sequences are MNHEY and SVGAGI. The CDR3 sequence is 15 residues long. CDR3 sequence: CASSYSIRGVYEQHF. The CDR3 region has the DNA TGTGCCAGCAGTTACTCGATTAGGGGAGTCTACGAGCAGCACTTC.

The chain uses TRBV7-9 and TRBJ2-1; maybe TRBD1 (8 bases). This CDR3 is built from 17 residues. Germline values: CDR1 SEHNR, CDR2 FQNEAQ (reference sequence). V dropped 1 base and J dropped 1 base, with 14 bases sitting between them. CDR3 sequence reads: CASSLVGGDRSYNEQFF. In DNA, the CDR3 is TGTGCCAGCAGCTTAGTAGGGGGGGACAGGTCCTACAATGAGCAGTTCTTC.

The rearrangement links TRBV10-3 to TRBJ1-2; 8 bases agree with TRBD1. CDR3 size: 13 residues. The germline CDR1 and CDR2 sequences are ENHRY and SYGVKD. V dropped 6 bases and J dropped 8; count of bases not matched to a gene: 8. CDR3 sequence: CAIRETGARGYTF. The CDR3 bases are TGTGCCATCAGAGAGACAGGGGCAAGGGGCTACACCTTC.

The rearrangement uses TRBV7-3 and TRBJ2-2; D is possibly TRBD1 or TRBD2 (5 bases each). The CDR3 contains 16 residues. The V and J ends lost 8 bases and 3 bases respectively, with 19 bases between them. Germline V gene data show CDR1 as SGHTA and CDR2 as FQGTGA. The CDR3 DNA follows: TGTGCCAGCGCACGGGGCAGCGGCCGACACACCGGGGAGCTGTTTTTT. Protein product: CASARGSGRHTGELFF.

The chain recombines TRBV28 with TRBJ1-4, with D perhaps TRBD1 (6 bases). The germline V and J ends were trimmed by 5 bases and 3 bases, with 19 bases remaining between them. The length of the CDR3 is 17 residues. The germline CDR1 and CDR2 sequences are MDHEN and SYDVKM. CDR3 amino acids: CASSPYPQGYANEKLFF. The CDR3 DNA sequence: TGTGCCAGCAGTCCATATCCACAGGGATATGCTAATGAAAAACTGTTTTTT.

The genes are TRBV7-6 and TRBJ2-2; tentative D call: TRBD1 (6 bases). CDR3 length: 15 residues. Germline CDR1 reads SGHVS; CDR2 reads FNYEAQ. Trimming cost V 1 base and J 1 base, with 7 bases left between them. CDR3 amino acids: CASSLVQGNTGELFF. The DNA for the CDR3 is TGTGCCAGCAGCTTAGTACAGGGGAACACCGGGGAGCTGTTTTTT.

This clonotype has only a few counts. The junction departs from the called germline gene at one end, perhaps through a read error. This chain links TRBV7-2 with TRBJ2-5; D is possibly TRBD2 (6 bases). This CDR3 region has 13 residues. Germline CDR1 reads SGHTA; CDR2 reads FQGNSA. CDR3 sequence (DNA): TGCGCCAGCAGCCTAAGGCGGGGAGAGACCCAGTACTTC. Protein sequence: CASSLRRGETQYF.

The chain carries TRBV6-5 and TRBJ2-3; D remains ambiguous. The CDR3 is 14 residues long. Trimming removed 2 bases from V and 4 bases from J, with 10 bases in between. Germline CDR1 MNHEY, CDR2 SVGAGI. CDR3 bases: TGTGCCAGCAGTTACCCTATTAGCCCAGATACGCAGTATTTT. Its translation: CASSYPISPDTQYF.

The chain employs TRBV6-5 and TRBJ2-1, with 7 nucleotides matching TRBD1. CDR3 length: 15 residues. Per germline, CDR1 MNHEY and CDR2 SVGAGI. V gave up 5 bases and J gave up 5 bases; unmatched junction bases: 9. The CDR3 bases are TGTGCCAGCAGTCCACGGGGACAGAAAAACAATGAGCAGTTCTTC. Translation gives CASSPRGQKNNEQFF.

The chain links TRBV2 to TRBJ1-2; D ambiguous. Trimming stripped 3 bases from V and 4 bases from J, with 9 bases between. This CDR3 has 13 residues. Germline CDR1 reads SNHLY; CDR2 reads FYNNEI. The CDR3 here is CASSDAAGYGYTF. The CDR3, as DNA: TGTGCCAGCAGTGATGCTGCGGGCTATGGCTACACCTTC.

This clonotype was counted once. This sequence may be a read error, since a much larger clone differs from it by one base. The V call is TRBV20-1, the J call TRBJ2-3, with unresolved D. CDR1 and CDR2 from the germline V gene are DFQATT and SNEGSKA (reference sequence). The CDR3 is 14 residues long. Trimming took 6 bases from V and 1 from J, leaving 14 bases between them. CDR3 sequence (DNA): TGCAGTGCGGGGATCCAGGCGCGCACAGATACGCAGTATTTT. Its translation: CSAGIQARTDTQYF.

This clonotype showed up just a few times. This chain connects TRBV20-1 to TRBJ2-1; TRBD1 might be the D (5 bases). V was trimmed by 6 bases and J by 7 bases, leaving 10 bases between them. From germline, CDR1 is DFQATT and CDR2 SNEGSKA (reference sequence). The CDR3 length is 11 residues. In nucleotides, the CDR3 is TGCAGTGCGTTGAAGGGGAATGAGCAGTTCTTC. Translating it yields CSALKGNEQFF.

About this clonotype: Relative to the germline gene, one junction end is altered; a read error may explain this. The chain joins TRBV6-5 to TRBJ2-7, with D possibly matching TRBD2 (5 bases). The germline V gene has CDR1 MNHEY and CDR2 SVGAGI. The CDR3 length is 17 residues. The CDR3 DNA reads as TGTGCCAGCAGTTACTCGAGGGTCGGCAGGAGCTCCTACGGGCAGTACTTC. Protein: CASSYSRVGRSSYGQYF.

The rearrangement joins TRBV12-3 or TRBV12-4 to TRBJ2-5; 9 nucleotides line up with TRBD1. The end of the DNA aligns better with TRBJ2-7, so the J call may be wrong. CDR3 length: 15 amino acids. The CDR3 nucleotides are TGTGCCAGCAGAACTAACCGGGACAGGGTCTCCGAGCAGTACTTC. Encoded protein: CASRTNRDRVSEQYF.

CDR3 bases: TGCAGCGTTGAGGGGGAAACCTACACAGATACGCAGTATTTT. This codes for CSVEGETYTDTQYF. V is TRBV29-1 and J is TRBJ2-3; D tentatively fits TRBD1 or TRBD2 (5 bases each). This CDR3 has 14 residues. The V and J ends lost 3 bases and 2 bases respectively, with 12 bases between them. The germline CDR1 and CDR2 sequences are SQVTM and ANQGSEA.

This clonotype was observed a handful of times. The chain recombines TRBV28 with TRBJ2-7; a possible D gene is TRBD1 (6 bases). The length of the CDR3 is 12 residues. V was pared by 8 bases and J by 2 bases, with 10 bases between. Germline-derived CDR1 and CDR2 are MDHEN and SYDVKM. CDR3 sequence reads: CASSNRAYEQYF. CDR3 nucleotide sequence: TGTGCCAGCTCAAACAGGGCCTACGAGCAGTACTTC.

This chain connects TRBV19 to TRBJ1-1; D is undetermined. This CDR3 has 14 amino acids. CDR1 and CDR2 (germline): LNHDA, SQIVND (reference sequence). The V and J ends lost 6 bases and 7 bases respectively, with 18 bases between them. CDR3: CASSRRDTYFEAFF. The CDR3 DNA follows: TGTGCCAGTAGCCGAAGAGACACCTACTTTGAAGCTTTCTTT.

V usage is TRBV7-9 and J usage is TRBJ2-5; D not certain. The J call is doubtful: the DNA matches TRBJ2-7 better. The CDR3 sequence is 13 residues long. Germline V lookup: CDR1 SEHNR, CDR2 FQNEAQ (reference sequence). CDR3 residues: CASSPPADPEQYF. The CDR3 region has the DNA TGTGCCAGCAGCCCCCCCGCGGATCCCGAGCAGTACTTC.

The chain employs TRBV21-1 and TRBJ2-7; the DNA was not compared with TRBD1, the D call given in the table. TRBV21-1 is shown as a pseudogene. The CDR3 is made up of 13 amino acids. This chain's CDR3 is CALRGRIKYEQYF. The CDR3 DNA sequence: TGTGCGCTACGGGGCAGGATCAAATACGAGCAGTACTTC.